This passage covers 9 T cell receptor beta chains from one sample sequenced in a study of PD-1 blockade in mismatch repair-deficient tumors. TCRdb's table, derived via immunoSEQ multiplex PCR, lists solely in-frame clones and lacks some. The repertoire holds under 50,000 clones, with approximately 80% as singletons. Sequencing was performed on PBMCs, taken before pembrolizumab treatment. Receptors were obtained from an adult with mismatch repair-deficient cancer.

The rearrangement joins TRBV30 to TRBJ2-1; D might be TRBD2 (5 bases). V was pared by 3 bases and J by 12 bases, with 21 bases between. Germline CDR1 GTSNPN, CDR2 SVGIG (reference sequence). CDR3 length: 14 residues. CDR3 bases: TGTGCCTGGAGCGCACTTCAAATGGAGGAAGGGCAGTTCTTC. This sequence encodes CAWSALQMEEGQFF.

This sequence joins TRBV21-1 and TRBJ2-7. TRBV21-1 is designated a pseudogene. The CDR3 loop spans 11 amino acids. The CDR3 DNA reads TGTGCCAGCAGCGCCTCTTACGAGCAGTACTTC. Protein: CASSASYEQYF.

The CDR3 sequence is CASSSPWGQGHYGYTF. DNA of the CDR3: TGTGCCAGCAGTTCCCCTTGGGGACAGGGACATTATGGCTACACCTTC. The J gene is TRBJ1-2, the V gene TRBV6-5; TRBD1 aligns across 9 bases. V lost 4 bases to trimming and J lost 5 bases; unmatched junction nucleotides: 11. Looked up from germline, CDR1 is MNHEY and CDR2 is SVGAGI. This CDR3 is built from 16 residues.

The V call is TRBV5-1, the J call TRBJ2-5; 11 bases line up with TRBD2. Germline loops: CDR1 SGHRS, CDR2 YFSETQ. CDR3 length: 16 amino acids. The V gene end was trimmed by 1 base and the J gene end by 7 bases; junction bases not matched to a gene: 9. In DNA form, the CDR3 reads TGCGCCAGCAGCTTGACCCTAGCGGGGGGCCGGGGGACCCAGTACTTC. Residues: CASSLTLAGGRGTQYF. The entire variable domain, with the rest obtained from reference TRBV5-1 and TRBJ2-5, is as follows: KAGVTQTPRYLIKTRGQQVTLSCSPISGHRSVSWYQQTPGQGLQFLFEYFSETQRNKGNFPGRFSGRQFSNSRSEMNVSTLELGDSALYLCASSLTLAGGRGTQYFGPGTRLLVL.

CDR3 sequence: CASSQGLALNTGELFF. In DNA, the CDR3 is TGCGCCAGCAGCCAGGGACTGGCCCTGAACACCGGGGAGCTGTTTTTT. This rearrangement joins TRBV5-1 to TRBJ2-2; TRBD2 might be the D (6 bases). CDR1 and CDR2 from the germline V gene are SGHRS and YFSETQ. The CDR3 consists of 16 residues. V lost 4 bases to trimming and J lost 1 base, with 14 bases between them.

This rearrangement joins TRBV5-5 to TRBJ1-1; D gene uncertain. CDR1 and CDR2 from the germline V gene are SGHKS and YYEKEE (reference sequence). This CDR3 spans 13 amino acids. Deletions cut 1 base from V and 0 bases from J, with 4 bases between. This CDR3 reads CASSLTVNTEAFF. CDR3 DNA: TGTGCCAGCAGCTTGACCGTGAACACTGAAGCTTTCTTT.

This clone turned up a few times. CDR3 in amino acids: CASSSRDSLSYNEQFF. CDR3 nucleotides: TGTGCCAGCAGCTCCCGGGACTCTCTCTCCTACAATGAGCAGTTCTTC. The chain joins TRBV7-9 to TRBJ2-1; tentatively, D is TRBD2 (6 bases). The CDR3 is 16 amino acids. V was shortened by 4 bases and J by 0 bases, with 13 bases between the two germline ends. Germline V CDR1 and CDR2: SEHNR, FQNEAQ (reference sequence).

This clone was counted only a few times. The chain uses TRBV28 and TRBJ1-5, with D unresolved. The CDR3 is 16 residues long. The V end lost 4 bases, the J end lost 7 bases, and 20 bases lay between the germline ends. Germline V gives CDR1 MDHEN, CDR2 SYDVKM. Here the CDR3 DNA reads TGTGCCAGCAGTTACGGACGGGCCGGAGGGTCCCAGCCCCAGCATTTT. Protein sequence: CASSYGRAGGSQPQHF.

The chain employs TRBV19 and TRBJ2-5; 12 bases agree with TRBD2. The end of the DNA fits TRBJ2-7 better, so the J call may be wrong. There are 15 residues in the CDR3. CDR1 is LNHDA and CDR2 is SQIVND in the germline V gene (reference sequence). CDR3 coding DNA: TGTGCCAGTACCCCGACTAGCGGGAGCTCCTACGAGCAGTACTTC. This sequence encodes CASTPTSGSSYEQYF.